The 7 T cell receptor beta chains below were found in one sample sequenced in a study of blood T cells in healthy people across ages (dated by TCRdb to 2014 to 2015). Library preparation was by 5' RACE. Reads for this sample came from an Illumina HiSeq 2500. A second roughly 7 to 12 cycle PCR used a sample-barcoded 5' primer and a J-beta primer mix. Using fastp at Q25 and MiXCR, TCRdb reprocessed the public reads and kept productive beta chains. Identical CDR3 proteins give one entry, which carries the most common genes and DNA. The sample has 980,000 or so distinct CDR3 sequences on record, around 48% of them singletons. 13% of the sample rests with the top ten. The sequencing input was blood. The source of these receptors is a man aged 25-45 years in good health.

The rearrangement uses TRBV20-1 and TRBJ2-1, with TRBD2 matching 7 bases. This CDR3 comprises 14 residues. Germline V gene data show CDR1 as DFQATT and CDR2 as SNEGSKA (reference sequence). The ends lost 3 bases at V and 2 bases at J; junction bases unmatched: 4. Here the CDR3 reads CSARGAGAYNEQFF. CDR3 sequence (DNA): TGCAGTGCTAGGGGCGCGGGGGCCTACAATGAGCAGTTCTTC.

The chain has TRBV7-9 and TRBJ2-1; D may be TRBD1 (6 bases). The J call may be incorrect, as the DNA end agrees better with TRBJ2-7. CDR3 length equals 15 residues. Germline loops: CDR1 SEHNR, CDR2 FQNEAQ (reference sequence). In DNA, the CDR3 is TGTGCCAGCTTGTTAACCGGGACACCTCACAATGAGCAGTACTTC. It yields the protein CASLLTGTPHNEQYF.

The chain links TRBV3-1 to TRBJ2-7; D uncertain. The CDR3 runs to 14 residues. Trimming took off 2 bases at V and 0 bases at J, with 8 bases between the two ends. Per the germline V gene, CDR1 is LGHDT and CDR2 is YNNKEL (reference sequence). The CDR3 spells CASSQRYSSYEQYF. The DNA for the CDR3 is TGTGCCAGCAGCCAACGCTACTCCTCCTACGAGCAGTACTTC.

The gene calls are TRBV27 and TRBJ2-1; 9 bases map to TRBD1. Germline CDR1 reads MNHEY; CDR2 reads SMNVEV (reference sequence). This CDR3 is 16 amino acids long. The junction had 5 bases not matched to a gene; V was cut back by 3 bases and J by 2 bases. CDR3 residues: CASSFETGGAYNEQFF. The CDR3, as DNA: TGTGCCAGCAGTTTCGAGACAGGGGGTGCCTACAATGAGCAGTTCTTC.

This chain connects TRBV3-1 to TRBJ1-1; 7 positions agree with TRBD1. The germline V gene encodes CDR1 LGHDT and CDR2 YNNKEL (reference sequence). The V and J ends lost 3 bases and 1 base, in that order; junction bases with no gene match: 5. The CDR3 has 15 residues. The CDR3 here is CASSHWDRENTEAFF. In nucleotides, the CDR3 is TGTGCCAGCAGCCACTGGGACAGAGAGAACACTGAAGCTTTCTTT.

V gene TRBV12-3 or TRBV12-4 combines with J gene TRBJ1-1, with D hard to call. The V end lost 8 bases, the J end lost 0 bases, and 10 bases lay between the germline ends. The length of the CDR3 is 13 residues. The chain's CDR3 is CASVLGLNTEAFF. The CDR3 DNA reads TGTGCCAGCGTGCTAGGGCTGAACACTGAAGCTTTCTTT.

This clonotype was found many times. The CDR3 nucleotides read TGTGCCAGCAGCTTAGGGGGGACGGGCCCTGAAGCTTTCTTT. The encoded protein is CASSLGGTGPEAFF. This chain connects TRBV7-2 to TRBJ1-1, with TRBD1 as a possible D gene (5 bases). Germline V gives CDR1 SGHTA, CDR2 FQGNSA. Trimming cost V 1 base and J 6 bases, with 12 bases left between them. This CDR3 has 14 amino acids.